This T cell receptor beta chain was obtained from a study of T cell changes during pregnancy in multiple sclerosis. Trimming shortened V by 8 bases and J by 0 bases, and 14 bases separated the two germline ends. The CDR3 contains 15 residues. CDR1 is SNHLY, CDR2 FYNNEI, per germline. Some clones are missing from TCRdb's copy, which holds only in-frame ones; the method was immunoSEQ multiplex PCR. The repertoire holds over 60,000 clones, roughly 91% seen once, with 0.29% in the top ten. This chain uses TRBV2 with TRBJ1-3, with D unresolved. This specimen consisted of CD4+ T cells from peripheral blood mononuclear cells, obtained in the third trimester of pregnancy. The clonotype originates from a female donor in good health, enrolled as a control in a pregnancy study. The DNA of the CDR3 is TGTGCCAGCTCGTCCAGAGGGTACTCTGGAAACACCATATATTTT. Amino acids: CASSSRGYSGNTIYF.